Presented here are 28 T cell receptor beta chains from one specimen sequenced in a study of blood T cell repertoires in COVID-19. Produced via immunoSEQ multiplex PCR; TCRdb's table is partial and in-frame only. The table records approximately 100,000 clones, 75% to 90% of them present only once. The specimen was peripheral blood. These receptors came from an older man with acute or convalescent COVID-19.

The rearrangement links TRBV30 to TRBJ2-2; D is perhaps TRBD1 (5 bases). CDR1 and CDR2 (germline): GTSNPN, SVGIG (reference sequence). This CDR3 spans 15 amino acids. Trimming removed 0 bases from V and 5 bases from J, with 13 bases in between. The CDR3: CAWSVQGVRTGELFF. In DNA form, the CDR3 reads TGTGCCTGGAGTGTACAAGGGGTTCGGACCGGGGAGCTGTTTTTT.

This clone came up once. In nucleotides, the CDR3 is TGTGCCAGCTTGGACAGGGACAGGACTGAAGCTTTCTTT. Protein sequence: CASLDRDRTEAFF. V usage is TRBV18 and J usage is TRBJ1-1, with 8 bases aligning to TRBD1. Per the germline V gene, CDR1 is KGHSH and CDR2 is LQKENI. The CDR3 is 13 residues long. The trim removed 7 bases at V and 5 bases at J, leaving 6 bases unmatched.

This clone was detected a few times. This CDR3 reads CASSDRAPLSCTF. In DNA form, the CDR3 reads TGTGCCAGCAGCGACAGGGCGCCCCTAAGCTGCACCTTC. The V and J genes are TRBV27 and TRBJ1-2; 7 bases fit TRBD1. CDR1 is MNHEY, CDR2 SMNVEV, per germline (reference sequence). V shed 6 bases and J 13 bases; nucleotides not matched to a gene: 14. The CDR3 length is 13 residues.

The chain couples TRBV13 to TRBJ2-5, with 9 bases aligning to TRBD1. The germline gives CDR1 PRHDT, CDR2 FYEKMQ (reference sequence). J was trimmed by 5 bases and V by 5 bases; bases with no gene match: 9. The CDR3 is made up of 15 amino acids. The DNA of the CDR3 is TGTGCCAGCAGCCCTTCGACAGGGGGTGGGGAGACCCAGTACTTC. Translating gives CASSPSTGGGETQYF.

This clone was recorded once. The genes are TRBV19 and TRBJ2-2; TRBD2 is a possible D gene (5 bases). The germline CDR1 and CDR2 sequences are LNHDA and SQIVND (reference sequence). With 1 base removed from V and 7 bases from J, the gap between germline ends came to 10 bases. CDR3 length: 14 residues. The chain's CDR3 is CASSIGLGGGELFF. CDR3 bases: TGTGCCAGTAGTATAGGGCTCGGAGGCGGGGAGCTGTTTTTT. The entire variable domain, with the rest obtained from reference TRBV19 and TRBJ2-2, is as follows: DGGITQSPKYLFRKEGQNVTLSCEQNLNHDAMYWYRQDPGQGLRLIYYSQIVNDFQKGDIAEGYSVSREKKESFPLTVTSAQKNPTAFYLCASSIGLGGGELFFGEGSRLTVL.

This chain connects TRBV5-4 to TRBJ2-1, with 7 bases identical to TRBD2. The ends lost 1 base at V and 5 bases at J; junction bases unmatched: 6. The CDR3 totals 15 residues. Germline CDR1 reads SGHNT; CDR2 reads YYREEE (reference sequence). The CDR3: CASSLSLAIDNEQFF. CDR3 DNA sequence: TGTGCCAGCAGCTTGTCACTAGCGATCGACAATGAGCAGTTCTTC. Using reference TRBV5-4 and TRBJ2-1 for the parts outside the CDR3, the full variable domain is ETGVTQSPTHLIKTRGQQVTLRCSSQSGHNTVSWYQQALGQGPQFIFQYYREEENGRGNFPPRFSGLQFPNYSSELNVNALELDDSALYLCASSLSLAIDNEQFFGPGTRLTVL.

This rearrangement joins TRBV29-1 to TRBJ2-3, with a weak D call TRBD2 (7 bases). Germline V CDR1 and CDR2: SQVTM, ANQGSEA. V gave up 1 base and J gave up 5 bases, with 10 bases separating them. The CDR3 length is 13 residues. The CDR3: CSVEGRGGDTQYF. DNA for the CDR3: TGCAGCGTTGAAGGAAGGGGGGGAGATACGCAGTATTTT.

The J gene is TRBJ1-3, the V gene TRBV6-1, with D perhaps TRBD1 (5 bases). CDR3 length: 15 residues. The V gene lost 1 base and the J gene lost 4 bases, with 11 bases spanning the gap. Germline loops: CDR1 MNHNS, CDR2 SASEGT. The CDR3 here is CASSEVRGGGNTIYF. The CDR3 DNA reads TGTGCCAGCAGTGAAGTTCGCGGGGGGGGAAACACCATATATTTT.

V and J are TRBV12-1 and TRBJ2-7; the table's D call of TRBD1 was not tested on the DNA. TRBV12-1 is classified as a pseudogene. The CDR3 length is 17 residues. The CDR3 DNA sequence: TGTGCCAGCACTCCTTTGTCCGGACAGTCAGCTACCTACGAGCAGTACTTC. Encoded protein: CASTPLSGQSATYEQYF.

J is TRBJ2-4 and V is TRBV5-1, with 9 positions matching TRBD1. Germline assignment: CDR1 SGHRS and CDR2 YFSETQ. The CDR3 contains 15 residues. The J segment lost 6 bases and the V segment lost 1 base, leaving 5 bases of the junction unmatched. The CDR3 spells CASSLTTGGLNIQYF. CDR3 sequence (DNA): TGCGCCAGCAGCTTGACGACAGGGGGTCTAAACATTCAGTACTTC.

This clone was recorded once. V gene TRBV10-1 combines with J gene TRBJ1-4; D is possibly TRBD1 (6 bases). From germline, CDR1 is WNHNN and CDR2 SYGVQD (reference sequence). V lost 4 bases, J lost 6 bases, and 9 bases lay in between. The CDR3 length is 13 residues. The CDR3 is CASSGAGDEKLFF. The CDR3 region has the DNA TGCGCCAGCAGTGGAGCAGGGGATGAAAAACTGTTTTTT.

For the CDR3, the DNA is TGTGCCAGCGCCCCGGGACAAAATAATTCACCCCTCCACTTT. Its translation is CASAPGQNNSPLHF. This chain uses TRBV3-1 (or the pseudogene TRBV3-2) with TRBJ1-6, with a tentative D call TRBD1 (6 bases). The V end was cut by 8 bases, the J end by 5 bases, with 13 bases between. Germline lookup yields CDR1 LGHDT and CDR2 YNNKEL (reference sequence). The CDR3 is made up of 14 amino acids.

The chain joins TRBV2 to TRBJ2-5; TRBD1 is a possible D gene (6 bases). Trimming pared 4 bases from V and 1 base from J, leaving 7 bases between. The germline gives CDR1 SNHLY, CDR2 FYNNEI. This CDR3 is 13 amino acids long. The DNA of the CDR3 is TGTGCCAGCAGTGGACAGGCCCAAGAGACCCAGTACTTC. It translates to CASSGQAQETQYF.

In DNA form, the CDR3 reads TGTGCCAGCAGCCACCTTTGGGGGACAGGGGCCTTTGGGGGCTACACCTTC. Translated: CASSHLWGTGAFGGYTF. This chain uses TRBV3-1 (or the pseudogene TRBV3-2) with TRBJ1-2; 10 bases map to TRBD1. V gave up 3 bases and J gave up 8 bases; unmatched junction bases: 15. The CDR3 loop spans 17 amino acids. Per germline, CDR1 LGHDT and CDR2 YNNKEL (reference sequence).

This chain uses TRBV12-5 with TRBJ2-5; D is unresolved. The V gene's germline CDR1 is LGHNT and CDR2 FRNRAP. The CDR3 length is 15 residues. With 0 bases removed from V and 0 bases from J, the gap between germline ends came to 8 bases. CDR3 coding DNA: TGTGCTAGTGGTTTGGTACGAAAGCACCAAGAGACCCAGTACTTC. Encoded protein: CASGLVRKHQETQYF.

The CDR3 sequence: CAWSRTRYYEKLFF. The CDR3 DNA follows: TGTGCCTGGAGCCGTACTCGGTATTACGAAAAACTGTTTTTT. The chain employs TRBV30 and TRBJ1-4; D remains unclear. Germline V CDR1 and CDR2: GTSNPN, SVGIG (reference sequence). Trimming cost V 3 bases and J 8 bases, with 16 bases left between them. This CDR3 has 14 residues.

The chain has TRBV15 and TRBJ1-5; D is ambiguous. From germline, CDR1 is LNHNV and CDR2 YYDKDF (reference sequence). Deletions cut 0 bases from V and 6 bases from J, with 3 bases between. The CDR3 is 12 amino acids. The CDR3 protein is CATSRDLQPQHF. DNA of the CDR3: TGTGCCACCAGCAGAGACCTTCAGCCCCAGCATTTT.

This clone has just a few counts. V is TRBV19 and J is TRBJ2-1, with TRBD2 matching 12 bases. The CDR3 has 16 amino acids. Germline lookup yields CDR1 LNHDA and CDR2 SQIVND (reference sequence). The V and J ends lost 6 bases and 9 bases, in that order; junction bases with no gene match: 12. CDR3 amino acids: CASSIVTSGGGGEQFF. For the CDR3, the DNA is TGTGCCAGTAGCATTGTGACTAGCGGGGGAGGAGGTGAGCAGTTCTTC.

The genes are TRBV5-1 and TRBJ2-2; D possibly corresponds to TRBD2 (5 bases). This CDR3 has 14 amino acids. Germline CDR1 SGHRS, CDR2 YFSETQ. V shed 4 bases and J shed 4 bases, with 11 bases lying between them. Here the CDR3 reads CASSNIGGTGELFF. CDR3 bases: TGCGCCAGCAGCAACATAGGAGGCACCGGGGAGCTGTTTTTT. Using reference TRBV5-1 and TRBJ2-2 for the parts outside the CDR3, the full variable domain is KAGVTQTPRYLIKTRGQQVTLSCSPISGHRSVSWYQQTPGQGLQFLFEYFSETQRNKGNFPGRFSGRQFSNSRSEMNVSTLELGDSALYLCASSNIGGTGELFFGEGSRLTVL.

This clone was seen only a few times. The CDR3 here is CASSPTGKGNQPQHF. The CDR3, as DNA: TGTGCCAGCTCGCCGACAGGGAAGGGAAATCAGCCCCAGCATTTT. This chain joins TRBV18 and TRBJ1-5; 7 nucleotides agree with TRBD1. Germline V gene data show CDR1 as KGHSH and CDR2 as LQKENI. This CDR3 has 15 amino acids. J lost 4 bases, V lost 6 bases, and 9 bases had no gene match.

The chain has TRBV21-1 and TRBJ1-2. TRBV21-1 is marked as a pseudogene. The CDR3 runs 15 residues. CDR3 sequence: CASSWGGTYHYGYTF. Written as DNA, the CDR3 is TGTGCCAGCAGCTGGGGGGGGACGTACCACTATGGCTACACCTTC.

This chain connects TRBV5-1 to TRBJ2-5, with D maybe TRBD2 (7 bases). The germline V gene has CDR1 SGHRS and CDR2 YFSETQ. This CDR3 contains 13 residues. V shed 2 bases and J shed 5 bases, with 10 bases lying between them. The CDR3 DNA follows: TGCGCCAGCAGCTTCGGGGGGCGTGAGACCCAGTACTTC. Translating gives CASSFGGRETQYF. Combining the CDR3 with reference TRBV5-1 and TRBJ2-5 gives the whole variable domain KAGVTQTPRYLIKTRGQQVTLSCSPISGHRSVSWYQQTPGQGLQFLFEYFSETQRNKGNFPGRFSGRQFSNSRSEMNVSTLELGDSALYLCASSFGGRETQYFGPGTRLLVL.

V and J are TRBV30 and TRBJ1-1, with D uncertain. Trimming took 3 bases from V and 4 from J, leaving 9 bases between them. CDR3 size: 12 residues. Germline CDR1 is GTSNPN and CDR2 is SVGIG (reference sequence). DNA of the CDR3: TGTGCCTGGAGAGGCGGAGGCACTGAAGCTTTCTTT. It yields the protein CAWRGGGTEAFF.

The chain couples TRBV27 to TRBJ1-4, with no clear D. Trimming removed 6 bases at V and 7 bases at J, with 18 bases between. Per the germline V gene, CDR1 is MNHEY and CDR2 is SMNVEV (reference sequence). CDR3 length: 15 amino acids. CDR3 in DNA: TGTGCCAGCAGAAGAACCGGTAACACGGGTGAAAAACTGTTTTTT. Its protein product is CASRRTGNTGEKLFF.

This chain links TRBV6-5 with TRBJ1-5; 7 positions agree with TRBD1. Germline-derived CDR1 and CDR2 are MNHEY and SVGAGI. The V gene end was trimmed by 6 bases and the J gene end by 7 bases; junction bases not matched to a gene: 9. The CDR3 has 14 amino acids. This chain's CDR3 is CASSPDRVEQPQHF. CDR3 DNA sequence: TGTGCCAGCAGCCCCGACAGGGTGGAACAGCCCCAGCATTTT.

The V and J genes are TRBV11-2 and TRBJ1-5; D possibly corresponds to TRBD1 (5 bases). Trimming stripped 5 bases from V and 0 bases from J, with 11 bases between. Germline V gene lookup returns CDR1 SGHAT and CDR2 FQNNGV. The CDR3 covers 15 residues. In DNA, the CDR3 is TGTGCCAGCAGCCCCCGGGGGAATAGCAATCAGCCCCAGCATTTT. Protein sequence: CASSPRGNSNQPQHF.

This rearrangement joins TRBV29-1 to TRBJ1-3, with 7 nucleotides matching TRBD1. CDR3 length equals 14 residues. CDR1 and CDR2 (germline): SQVTM, ANQGSEA. J lost 4 bases, V lost 4 bases, and 7 bases had no gene match. The CDR3 sequence: CSVVEGAQGNTIYF. The CDR3 DNA reads TGCAGCGTTGTAGAGGGGGCGCAGGGAAACACCATATATTTT. The complete variable domain, with remaining parts taken from reference TRBV29-1 and TRBJ1-3, reads SAVISQKPSRDICQRGTSLTIQCQVDSQVTMMFWYRQQPGQSLTLIATANQGSEATYESGFVIDKFPISRPNLTFSTLTVSNMSPEDSSIYLCSVVEGAQGNTIYFGEGSWLTVV.

The chain combines TRBV28 with TRBJ2-7; D may be TRBD1 (6 bases). The CDR3 contains 17 residues. Trimming removed 3 bases from V and 2 bases from J, with 20 bases in between. The germline V gene has CDR1 MDHEN and CDR2 SYDVKM. In nucleotides, the CDR3 is TGTGCCAGCAGTTTGCGCCGAGGGGGAATGGGGACCTACGAGCAGTACTTC. This codes for CASSLRRGGMGTYEQYF.